This T cell receptor beta chain was sequenced in a study of T cells in localized non-small cell lung cancer. Germline CDR1 and CDR2: MDHEN and SYDVKM. Trimming at V came to 0 bases and at J to 0 bases, leaving 1 base not matched to a gene. There are 16 residues in the CDR3. TCRdb's copy holds only in-frame clones and misses some; the assay was immunoSEQ multiplex PCR. The sample gives about 29,000 clones, around 89% of which show up once; 9% to 12% is in the top ten. Sequences were derived from peripheral blood, sampled before any cancer treatment. The rearrangement joins TRBV28 to TRBJ1-4; TRBD1 agrees at 7 bases. This clonotype originated in a woman aged 35-75 years with stage I lung adenocarcinoma. The CDR3 coding sequence is TGTGCCAGCAGTTTATGGCAGGGGGCAACTAATGAAAAACTGTTTTTT. Protein: CASSLWQGATNEKLFF.